This T cell receptor (beta chain) is from a study of T cell repertoires in cytomegalovirus infection. Whole-study context: Recently identified HLA-C-restricted CMV epitopes and well-studied HLA-B-restricted CMV epitopes were used by the study.

TCRdb re-analysed the reads in MiXCR, keeping a single row per CDR3 protein. Among 150,000 or so distinct CDR3 sequences listed, approximately 30% were seen once. This CDR3 spans 14 amino acids. From germline, CDR1 is SGDLS and CDR2 YYNGEE. Trimming removed 4 bases at V and 7 bases at J, with 14 bases between. Concerning this clonotype itself: Its target is unknown.

Study observations and caveats: HLA-C-restricted CMV-specific TCR beta clonotypes were dominant in the ex vivo response.

The rearrangement uses TRBV9 and TRBJ2-2; D might be TRBD2 (6 bases). This receptor was taken from a human donor in good health (CMV status not recorded). Some clones in this sample may be carry-over from other donors' samples. The sequenced sample was CD8+ T cells from cultured PBMCs, obtained from culture after CMV antigen stimulation. This CDR3 is CASSLRLDDGELFF. Here the CDR3 DNA reads TGTGCCAGCAGCCTCAGACTAGACGACGGGGAGCTGTTTTTT.